Following are 32 T cell receptor beta chains from one sample sequenced in a study of T cells in Graves' hyperthyroidism and ophthalmopathy. The TCR beta CDR3 regions underwent amplification using RNA transcripts as the source. Researchers ran a first-round RT-PCR on the TCR CDR3 using the HTBI primer set. Each CDR3 protein is one row after TCRdb ran MiXCR on the multiplex PCR reads. The data contain about 840,000 distinct CDR3 sequences, 35% to 45% of them singletons. The specimen was blood. These receptor sequences come from a man aged 18 to 30 with Graves' hyperthyroidism.

Worth noting for this clonotype: A much larger clone is a single base away; this may be a read error. The rearrangement links TRBV20-1 to TRBJ2-5; the D gene is possibly TRBD1 (5 bases). The CDR3 has 13 residues. CDR1 and CDR2 from the germline V gene are DFQATT and SNEGSKA (reference sequence). Trimming took 6 bases from V and 3 from J, leaving 14 bases between them. Here the CDR3 reads CSAFQGREETQYF. The CDR3 nucleotides read TGCAGTGCCTTCCAGGGCAGAGAAGAGACCCAGTACTTC.

This clonotype was observed a few times. Here the CDR3 reads CASSPSRVRSYEQYF. Written as DNA, the CDR3 is TGTGCCAGCAGTCCTTCGAGGGTGAGGTCCTACGAGCAGTACTTC. V is TRBV6-6 and J is TRBJ2-7, with D possibly TRBD2 on 5 matching bases. The CDR3 extends over 15 amino acids. Trimming shortened V by 5 bases and J by 1 base, and 15 bases separated the two germline ends. Germline-derived CDR1 and CDR2 are MNHNY and SVGAGI (reference sequence).

Many counts were recorded for this clonotype. The V gene is TRBV20-1, the J gene TRBJ1-6; 7 nucleotides agree with TRBD1. This CDR3 region has 12 residues. The germline V gene encodes CDR1 DFQATT and CDR2 SNEGSKA (reference sequence). With 2 bases clipped from V and 10 bases from J, the junction kept 2 bases outside the gene matches. CDR3 DNA sequence: TGCAGTGCTAGAACAGGGGACTCACCCCTCCACTTT. This gives the protein CSARTGDSPLHF.

This clonotype was detected many times. The chain combines TRBV2 with TRBJ1-5; D possibly corresponds to TRBD1 (6 bases). Trimming took off 7 bases at V and 5 bases at J, with 12 bases between the two ends. The CDR3 runs to 13 residues. Germline CDR1 and CDR2: SNHLY and FYNNEI. The CDR3 protein is CASNGGSDQPQHF. The CDR3 DNA reads TGTGCCAGCAACGGGGGCTCGGATCAGCCCCAGCATTTT.

The chain has TRBV25-1 and TRBJ1-2; perhaps TRBD1 as D (5 bases). Trimming stripped 5 bases from V and 3 bases from J, with 16 bases between. This CDR3 is built from 15 residues. Germline V lookup: CDR1 MGHDK, CDR2 SYGVNS. CDR3 protein: CASSSRQGRDYGYTF. The CDR3 coding sequence is TGTGCCAGCAGTTCAAGGCAGGGAAGGGACTATGGCTACACCTTC.

There are many counts of this clonotype. Written as DNA, the CDR3 is TGTGCCAGCAGTGAGAAGGACAGAAGCAATCAGCCCCAGCATTTT. Its protein is CASSEKDRSNQPQHF. V gene TRBV2 combines with J gene TRBJ1-5, with TRBD1 as a possible D gene (6 bases). This CDR3 has 15 amino acids. Trimming removed 3 bases at V and 1 base at J, with 10 bases between. Germline V gene sequence: CDR1 SNHLY, CDR2 FYNNEI.

The genes are TRBV5-1 and TRBJ2-3, with D perhaps matching TRBD1 or TRBD2 (6 bases each). The length of the CDR3 is 14 residues. Germline V lookup: CDR1 SGHRS, CDR2 YFSETQ. Trimming pared 5 bases from V and 2 bases from J, leaving 12 bases between. Here the CDR3 reads CASRSGDSTDTQYF. CDR3 sequence (DNA): TGCGCCAGCAGGTCAGGGGACTCCACAGATACGCAGTATTTT.

V gene TRBV5-1 combines with J gene TRBJ2-5; D is possibly TRBD1 (6 bases). CDR3 size: 15 residues. Germline assignment: CDR1 SGHRS and CDR2 YFSETQ. The V end lost 0 bases, the J end lost 7 bases, and 16 bases lay between the germline ends. For the CDR3, the DNA is TGCGCCAGCAGCTTGGCCCAGGGGATCGGTTTGACCCAGTACTTC. Encoded protein: CASSLAQGIGLTQYF.

This clonotype was recorded at least ten times. The rearrangement links TRBV2 to TRBJ1-6; TRBD1 matches 9 bases. CDR3 length: 16 residues. The germline gives CDR1 SNHLY, CDR2 FYNNEI. V dropped 4 bases and J dropped 8; count of bases not matched to a gene: 9. The CDR3 loop reads CASSATGQGAYSPLHF. In DNA form, the CDR3 reads TGTGCCAGCAGTGCGACGGGACAGGGTGCTTATTCACCCCTCCACTTT.

The rearrangement links TRBV7-2 to TRBJ2-7, with a tentative D call TRBD2 (6 bases). Trimming removed 5 bases from V and 2 bases from J, with 13 bases in between. CDR1 is SGHTA and CDR2 is FQGNSA in the germline V gene. This CDR3 has 14 residues. Written as DNA, the CDR3 is TGTGCCAGCAGCCAACTAGCTTTCACCTACGAGCAGTACTTC. As protein: CASSQLAFTYEQYF.

About this clonotype: Just one base apart from a much larger clone, this may be a read error. This chain joins TRBV15 and TRBJ2-5; D gene unclear. The CDR3 covers 14 residues. Trimming pared 0 bases from V and 7 bases from J, leaving 12 bases between. Per germline, CDR1 LNHNV and CDR2 YYDKDF (reference sequence). This CDR3 is CATSREIGPLTQYF. The CDR3 nucleotides read TGTGCCACCAGCAGAGAGATTGGACCCCTGACCCAGTACTTC.

This clonotype has just a few counts. The rearrangement joins TRBV2 to TRBJ1-2; 8 positions match TRBD1. This CDR3 comprises 16 residues. The germline V gene has CDR1 SNHLY and CDR2 FYNNEI. The V segment lost 6 bases and the J segment 4 bases; nucleotides outside the gene matches: 13. The CDR3 is CASSLGRRGRGYGYTF. In DNA form, the CDR3 reads TGTGCCAGCAGCTTAGGACGCAGGGGGCGAGGCTATGGCTACACCTTC.

The V and J genes are TRBV5-2 and TRBJ1-5. TRBV5-2 is labeled a pseudogene. The CDR3 has 14 residues. The DNA of the CDR3 is TGTGCCAGCAACTCCCCGTCTTCGGATCAGCCCCAGCATTTT. Translation: CASNSPSSDQPQHF.

This clonotype was recorded many times. The genes are TRBV10-1 and TRBJ1-6, with unresolved D. The V end was cut by 6 bases, the J end by 7 bases, with 7 bases between. This CDR3 contains 12 residues. The germline V gene encodes CDR1 WNHNN and CDR2 SYGVQD (reference sequence). CDR3: CASSEGNSPLHF. The CDR3 nucleotides read TGCGCCAGCAGCGAGGGCAATTCACCCCTCCACTTT.

This clonotype was seen more than once but under ten times. V and J are TRBV9 and TRBJ2-7; D not certain. Germline values: CDR1 SGDLS, CDR2 YYNGEE. The CDR3 is made up of 14 amino acids. V was pared by 0 bases and J by 4 bases, with 11 bases between. CDR3 bases: TGTGCCAGCAGCGTAGCGGATGGGCCATACGAGCAGTACTTC. It yields the protein CASSVADGPYEQYF.

V is TRBV5-1 and J is TRBJ2-7, with 8 bases aligning to TRBD2. Germline CDR1 is SGHRS and CDR2 is YFSETQ. CDR3 length equals 16 residues. The V segment lost 4 bases and the J segment 2 bases; nucleotides outside the gene matches: 11. The CDR3 DNA follows: TGCGCCAGCAGCCGGGGTTGGAGCGGGAGTACCTACGAGCAGTACTTC. Translated: CASSRGWSGSTYEQYF.

The chain has TRBV19 and TRBJ1-5; D is ambiguous. The germline CDR1 and CDR2 sequences are LNHDA and SQIVND (reference sequence). The CDR3 runs to 11 residues. V dropped 5 bases and J dropped 13 bases, with 12 bases sitting between them. The CDR3, as DNA: TGTGCCAGTAGTGCGTGGCAGACTCAGCATTTT. This translates into CASSAWQTQHF.

This chain uses TRBV12-3 or TRBV12-4 with TRBJ1-4; 8 bases align to TRBD1. The V segment lost 5 bases and the J segment 7 bases; nucleotides outside the gene matches: 9. This CDR3 comprises 15 residues. CDR3 sequence reads: CASSQRTGSVEKLFF. As DNA, the CDR3 is TGTGCCAGCAGTCAGAGGACAGGGAGCGTTGAAAAACTGTTTTTT.

The V call is TRBV13, the J call TRBJ2-7, with a tentative D call TRBD1 (5 bases). The CDR3 contains 16 residues. Germline CDR1 PRHDT, CDR2 FYEKMQ (reference sequence). V lost 4 bases and J lost 0, with 16 bases in between. The CDR3: CASSSRGGLSSYEQYF. CDR3 DNA sequence: TGTGCCAGCAGCTCTAGGGGTGGGTTGAGCTCCTACGAGCAGTACTTC.

The CDR3 DNA is TGTGCCAGCAGTCTCCCGCTCGACGATACGCAGTATTTT. Translation: CASSLPLDDTQYF. The J gene is TRBJ2-3, the V gene TRBV7-9; D gene ambiguous. The germline V and J ends were trimmed by 6 bases and 6 bases, with 13 bases remaining between them. The CDR3 totals 13 residues. Germline assignment: CDR1 SEHNR and CDR2 FQNEAQ (reference sequence). Full variable domain (rest looked up from reference TRBV7-9 and TRBJ2-3): DTGVSQNPRHKITKRGQNVTFRCDPISEHNRLYWYRQTLGQGPEFLTYFQNEAQLEKSRLLSDRFSAERPKGSFSTLEIQRTEQGDSAMYLCASSLPLDDTQYFGPGTRLTVL.

This clonotype has at least ten counts. V is TRBV15 and J is TRBJ1-5, with a weak D call TRBD1 (5 bases). V lost 0 bases and J 7 bases, leaving 16 bases between the germline ends. Looked up from germline, CDR1 is LNHNV and CDR2 is YYDKDF (reference sequence). The CDR3 is made up of 16 amino acids. CDR3 nucleotides: TGTGCCACCAGCAGAGAGTCGGTTGGGGGTTTCCAGCCCCAGCATTTT. Protein product: CATSRESVGGFQPQHF. Filled out from reference TRBV15 and TRBJ1-5, the complete variable domain reads DAMVIQNPRYQVTQFGKPVTLSCSQTLNHNVMYWYQQKSSQAPKLLFHYYDKDFNNEADTPDNFQSRRPNTSFCFLDIRSPGLGDTAMYLCATSRESVGGFQPQHFGDGTRLSIL.

CDR3 loop: CASSVDNRASETQYF. For the CDR3, the DNA is TGTGCCAGCAGCGTAGATAACAGGGCGAGTGAGACCCAGTACTTC. V is TRBV9 and J is TRBJ2-5; D is possibly TRBD1 (6 bases). The CDR3 consists of 15 residues. With 0 bases removed from V and 5 bases from J, the gap between germline ends came to 14 bases. Germline-derived CDR1 and CDR2 are SGDLS and YYNGEE.

The gene calls are TRBV6-5 and TRBJ2-7; 10 bases are shared with TRBD2. There are 16 residues in the CDR3. The V segment lost 6 bases and the J segment 2 bases; nucleotides outside the gene matches: 10. Germline CDR1 and CDR2: MNHEY and SVGAGI. This CDR3 is CASSGLAATRAYEQYF. In DNA, the CDR3 is TGTGCCAGCAGCGGACTAGCGGCGACTAGGGCCTACGAGCAGTACTTC.

This clonotype showed up just a few times. The CDR3: CASSVGRLAGSPGELFF. The DNA of the CDR3 is TGTGCCAGCAGCGTAGGCCGACTAGCGGGAAGCCCCGGGGAGCTGTTTTTT. The chain has TRBV9 and TRBJ2-2; TRBD2 matches at 11 bases. From germline, CDR1 is SGDLS and CDR2 YYNGEE. V was clipped by 0 bases and J by 6 bases; unmatched bases: 7. CDR3 size: 17 residues.

This clonotype was picked up many times. The V gene is TRBV29-1, the J gene TRBJ2-7; tentatively, D is TRBD1 (6 bases). Germline-derived CDR1 and CDR2 are SQVTM and ANQGSEA. The ends were cut back, 6 bases at V and 5 bases at J, with 14 bases in the middle. This CDR3 is built from 12 residues. CDR3 coding DNA: TGCAGCGTCGCTGACAGGCTCAACGAGCAGTACTTC. It yields the protein CSVADRLNEQYF.

The sample holds many counts of this clonotype. The J gene is TRBJ1-2, the V gene TRBV19, with 7 bases matching TRBD1. The CDR3 covers 15 residues. CDR1 and CDR2 (germline): LNHDA, SQIVND (reference sequence). V gave up 6 bases and J gave up 6 bases; unmatched junction bases: 13. This chain's CDR3 is CASSPRRGGGDGYTF. The DNA for the CDR3 is TGTGCCAGTAGCCCTCGGAGAGGGGGCGGGGATGGCTACACCTTC.

This chain joins TRBV6-1 and TRBJ1-4, with D maybe TRBD1 (6 bases). CDR1 is MNHNS and CDR2 is SASEGT in the germline V gene. The CDR3 loop spans 15 amino acids. Trimming stripped 6 bases from V and 2 bases from J, with 13 bases between. The CDR3 region is CASRPQGSTNEKLFF. CDR3 nucleotides: TGTGCCAGCAGACCTCAGGGGTCCACTAATGAAAAACTGTTTTTT.

This clonotype has a handful of counts. The chain combines TRBV20-1 with TRBJ1-2; 7 nucleotides line up with TRBD1. The germline V gene has CDR1 DFQATT and CDR2 SNEGSKA (reference sequence). This CDR3 is 11 amino acids long. With 5 bases clipped from V and 8 bases from J, the junction kept 5 bases outside the gene matches. The CDR3: CSAEDRSGYTF. In DNA, the CDR3 is TGCAGTGCTGAGGACAGGTCCGGCTACACCTTC.

J is TRBJ2-7 and V is TRBV29-1, with a tentative D call TRBD1 (6 bases). Germline CDR1 SQVTM, CDR2 ANQGSEA. Trimming removed 8 bases at V and 3 bases at J, with 17 bases between. CDR3 size: 13 residues. DNA of the CDR3: TGCAGCTCGACCCCGGGACACAACTACGAGCAGTACTTC. The encoded protein is CSSTPGHNYEQYF.

This clonotype was observed a single time. The chain recombines TRBV18 with TRBJ2-5; perhaps TRBD1 as D (5 bases). Trimming cost V 10 bases and J 1 base, with 10 bases left between them. The CDR3 extends over 12 amino acids. The germline CDR1 and CDR2 sequences are KGHSH and LQKENI. CDR3 sequence (DNA): TGTGCCACTCAGGGCACCCAAGAGACCCAGTACTTC. Encoded protein: CATQGTQETQYF.

This clonotype was observed at least ten times. The chain links TRBV19 to TRBJ1-1; D gene unclear. Trimming left V 3 bases short and J 3 bases short, with 5 bases between. Germline V gene sequence: CDR1 LNHDA, CDR2 SQIVND (reference sequence). CDR3 size: 12 residues. The chain's CDR3 is CASSIGHTEAFF. The CDR3 nucleotides read TGTGCCAGTAGTATTGGGCACACTGAAGCTTTCTTT. Full variable domain (remainder filled in from reference TRBV19 and TRBJ1-1): DGGITQSPKYLFRKEGQNVTLSCEQNLNHDAMYWYRQDPGQGLRLIYYSQIVNDFQKGDIAEGYSVSREKKESFPLTVTSAQKNPTAFYLCASSIGHTEAFFGQGTRLTVV.

V and J are TRBV6-6 and TRBJ1-1; a weak D match, TRBD1 (5 bases). CDR3 length: 13 amino acids. The germline CDR1 and CDR2 sequences are MNHNY and SVGAGI (reference sequence). Trimming stripped 6 bases from V and 10 bases from J, with 18 bases between. CDR3 sequence: CASRYGGAPTAFF. The CDR3 DNA is TGTGCCAGCAGATACGGTGGGGCGCCAACAGCTTTCTTT.